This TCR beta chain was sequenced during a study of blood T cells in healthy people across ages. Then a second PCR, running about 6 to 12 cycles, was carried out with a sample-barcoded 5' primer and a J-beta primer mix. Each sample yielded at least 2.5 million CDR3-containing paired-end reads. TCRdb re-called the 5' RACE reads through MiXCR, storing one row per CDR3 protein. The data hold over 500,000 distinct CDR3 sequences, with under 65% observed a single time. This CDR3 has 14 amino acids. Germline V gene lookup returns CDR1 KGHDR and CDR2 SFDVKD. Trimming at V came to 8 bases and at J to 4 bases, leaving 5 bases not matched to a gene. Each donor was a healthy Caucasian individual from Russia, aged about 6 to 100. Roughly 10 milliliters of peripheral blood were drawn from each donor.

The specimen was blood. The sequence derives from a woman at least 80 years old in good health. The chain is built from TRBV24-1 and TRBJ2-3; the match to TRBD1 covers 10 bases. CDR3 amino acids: CATKDRGRPDTQYF. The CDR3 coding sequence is TGTGCCACCAAAGACAGGGGGCGACCAGATACGCAGTATTTT.